The T cell receptor beta chain under discussion was sequenced for a study of T-cell reconstitution after alpha-beta-depleted transplantation in children. The study, taken as a whole, reports: Newly generated T cells supplied most T-cell counts and diversity one year post-transplant. Reportedly, roughly two months post-transplant, alpha-beta T cells arose from several hundred expanded graft clones.

As it was prepared, the TCRbeta library received unique molecular identifiers. One entry per CDR3 protein results from TCRdb running MiXCR on the PCR reads. This sample carries about 540,000 distinct CDR3 sequences, roughly 30% of them seen once, and the ten largest clones take approximately 33%. Notes on this clonotype: What it recognizes is unknown.

Germline-derived CDR1 and CDR2 are SGHRS and YFSETQ. V shed 4 bases, J shed 3 bases, and the junction held 6 bases outside the gene matches. The CDR3 extends over 14 amino acids. This specimen was PBMCs, taken before TCRalphabeta/CD19-depleted stem cell transplant. The source is a boy under three years old with Wiskott-Aldrich syndrome, due to receive a stem cell transplant. This chain links TRBV5-1 with TRBJ2-5, with 7 bases identical to TRBD2. The CDR3 loop reads CASSLADVKETQYF. In nucleotides, the CDR3 is TGCGCCAGCAGCCTAGCGGATGTCAAAGAGACCCAGTACTTC.